This T cell receptor beta chain was identified during a study of T cell responses to AZD1222 COVID-19 vaccine. Broader study findings: At baseline, seropositivity was found in only a handful of AZD1222 recipients. Spike regions recognized by vaccine-associated CD4 TCRs spanned the protein, led by 160-218 and 743-854.

Germline V gene lookup returns CDR1 LGHNT and CDR2 FRNRAP. The CDR3 has 14 amino acids. The V end was cut by 1 base, the J end by 2 bases, with 5 bases between. As to this clone: Antigen specificity is unknown.

Libraries were prepared by immunoSEQ multiplex PCR; TCRdb keeps only in-frame clonotypes and omits some of them. The data show some 150,000 clones, approximately 87% seen once. Pooling of second doses given at about 4 or about 12 weeks was done. This chain links TRBV12-5 with TRBJ2-2, with no clear D. Sequenced here: peripheral blood, sampled 28 days after the second AZD1222 dose. This sequence was found in an adult who received the AZD1222 COVID-19 vaccine. The CDR3 is CASGLGGNTGELFF. DNA for the CDR3: TGTGCTAGTGGTTTGGGGGGTAACACCGGGGAGCTGTTTTTT.